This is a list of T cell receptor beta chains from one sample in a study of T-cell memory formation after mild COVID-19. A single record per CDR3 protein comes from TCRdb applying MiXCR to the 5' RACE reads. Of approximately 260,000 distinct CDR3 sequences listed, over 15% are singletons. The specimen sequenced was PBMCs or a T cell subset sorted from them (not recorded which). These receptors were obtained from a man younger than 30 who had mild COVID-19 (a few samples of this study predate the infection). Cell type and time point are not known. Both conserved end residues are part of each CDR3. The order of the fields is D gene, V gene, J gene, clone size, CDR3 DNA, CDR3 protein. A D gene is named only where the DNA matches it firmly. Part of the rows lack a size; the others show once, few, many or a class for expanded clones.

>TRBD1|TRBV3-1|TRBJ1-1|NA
TGTGCCAGCAGCCAATCAGGGGGCACTGAAGCTTTCTTT
CASSQSGGTEAFF
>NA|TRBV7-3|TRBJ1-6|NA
TGTGCCAGCAGTCGCGACGGTTATAATTCACCCCTCCACTTT
CASSRDGYNSPLHF
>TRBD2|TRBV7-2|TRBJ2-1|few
TGTGCCAGCAACCGAGGGCTAGCGGGGGGCCAAAAGACCTCCTACAATGAGCAGTTCTTC
CASNRGLAGGQKTSYNEQFF
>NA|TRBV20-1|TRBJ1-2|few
TGCAGTGCTAGTGGGGGCAGCAAAGGCTACACCTTC
CSASGGSKGYTF
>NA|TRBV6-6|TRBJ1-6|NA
TGTGCCAGCAGCGGGCGGGAGGGGCCCCACTCACCCCTCCACTTT
CASSGREGPHSPLHF
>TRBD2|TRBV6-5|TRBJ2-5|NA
TGTGCCAGCAGTTACGGTCGCGAAGCGGGGGGACGAGAGACCCAGTACTTC
CASSYGREAGGRETQYF
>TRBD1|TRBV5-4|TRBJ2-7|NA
TGTGCCAGCAGCGCCCCGGGACAGGGGGGGTACGAGCAGTACTTC
CASSAPGQGGYEQYF
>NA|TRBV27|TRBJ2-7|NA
TGTGCTTCTCAGGGCCTCCGGCGGGGTGGCAACAACGAGCAGTACTTC
CASQGLRRGGNNEQYF
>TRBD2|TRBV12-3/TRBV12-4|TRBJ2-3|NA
TGTGCCAGCAGGACCGATTACGTGGGACTAGCGGGGGCTTCGGATACGCAGTATTTT
CASRTDYVGLAGASDTQYF
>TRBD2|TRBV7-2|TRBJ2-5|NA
TGTGCCAGCAGCACCGGACTAGCGTATGAGACCCAGTACTTC
CASSTGLAYETQYF
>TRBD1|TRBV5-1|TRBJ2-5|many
TGCGCCAGCAGCTCGGGGACAGGGCGGGAGACCCAGTACTTC
CASSSGTGRETQYF
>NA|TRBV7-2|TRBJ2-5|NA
TGTGCCAGCAGCTCCTCCGGGACTCGGTCAGGGACCCAGTACTTC
CASSSSGTRSGTQYF
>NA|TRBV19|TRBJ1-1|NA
TGTGCCAGTAGTATTGGGGGGAGCTTCACTGAAGCTTTCTTT
CASSIGGSFTEAFF
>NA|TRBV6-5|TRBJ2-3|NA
TGTGCCGGGGGGGGGGGCTCCTCGGCAGATACGCAGTATTTT
CAGGGGSSADTQYF
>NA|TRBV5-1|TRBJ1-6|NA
TGCGCCAGCAGCTCCCGTGGGACGGAGAATTCACCCCTCCACTTT
CASSSRGTENSPLHF
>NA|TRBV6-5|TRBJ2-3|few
TGTGCCAGCAGTCGGGACCTCAGGGACACAGATACGCAGTATTTT
CASSRDLRDTDTQYF
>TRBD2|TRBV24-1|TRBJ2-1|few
TGTGCCACCATGGGGGCTAGCGGGGGGCCCAGCTCCTACAATGAGCAGTTCTTC
CATMGASGGPSSYNEQFF
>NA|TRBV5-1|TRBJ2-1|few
TGCGCCAGCAGCGTGGACCTCAACAATGAGCAGTTCTTC
CASSVDLNNEQFF
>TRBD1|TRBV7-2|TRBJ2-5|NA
TGTGCCAGCAGCACATACAGGGGGGAGACCCAGTACTTC
CASSTYRGETQYF
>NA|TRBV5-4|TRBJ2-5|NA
TGTGCCAGCAGCTCTTCCCCGTTGGGCGGGGAAGAGACCCAGTACTTC
CASSSSPLGGEETQYF
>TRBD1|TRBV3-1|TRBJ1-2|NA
TGTGCCAGCAGCCGACAGGGGGCGGAAAGCTATGGCTACACCTTC
CASSRQGAESYGYTF
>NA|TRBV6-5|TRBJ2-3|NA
TGTGCCAGCAGACCACAAAGGTTTACAGATACGCAGTATTTT
CASRPQRFTDTQYF
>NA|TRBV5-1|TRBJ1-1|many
TGCGCCAGCAGTTTTCAGGAGAACACTGAAGCTTTCTTT
CASSFQENTEAFF
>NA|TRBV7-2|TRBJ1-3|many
TGTGCCAGCAGACCTACAGGGATCGGAAACACCATATATTTT
CASRPTGIGNTIYF
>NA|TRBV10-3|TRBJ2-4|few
TGTGCCATCGCAGGGATAGCCAAAAACATTCAGTACTTC
CAIAGIAKNIQYF
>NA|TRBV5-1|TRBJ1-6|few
TGCGCCAGCAGCTCATCAGGGTTGAATTCACCCCTCCACTTT
CASSSSGLNSPLHF
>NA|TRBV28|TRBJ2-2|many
TGTGCCAGCGGAGGACAGCCCGGGGAGCTGTTTTTT
CASGGQPGELFF
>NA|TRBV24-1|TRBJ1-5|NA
TGTGCCACCAGTACTGGGGTACCGGATCAGCCCCAGCATTTT
CATSTGVPDQPQHF
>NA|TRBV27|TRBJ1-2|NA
TGTGCCAGCAGTTCGCCGGCGGGGGGCTACACCTTC
CASSSPAGGYTF
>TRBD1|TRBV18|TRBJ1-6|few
TGTGCCAGCTCACCGCAGGGGGTTAATTCACCCCTCCACTTT
CASSPQGVNSPLHF
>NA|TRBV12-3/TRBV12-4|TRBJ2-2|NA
TGTGTCAGCAGTTTACGGGCCGGGGAGCTGTTTTTT
CVSSLRAGELFF
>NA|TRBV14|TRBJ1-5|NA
TGTGCCAGCAGCCAATCCGAGTATCAGCCCCAGCATTTT
CASSQSEYQPQHF
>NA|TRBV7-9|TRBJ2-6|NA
TGTGCCAGCAGCTTAGCCGCCGGGGCCAACGTCCTGACTTTC
CASSLAAGANVLTF
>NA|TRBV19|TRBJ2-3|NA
TGTGCCAGTACCAATCGACGGGGTGGCACAGATACGCAGTATTTT
CASTNRRGGTDTQYF
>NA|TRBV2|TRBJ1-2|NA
TGTGCCAGCAGATCGACAGGATATGGCTACACCTTC
CASRSTGYGYTF
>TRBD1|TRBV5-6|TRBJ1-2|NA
TGTGCCAGCAGCGCAAGGACAGGGTGGGACTATGGCTACACCTTC
CASSARTGWDYGYTF
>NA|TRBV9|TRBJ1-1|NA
TGTGCCAGCAGCGTAGGAGGCCGGACGAACACTGAAGCTTTCTTT
CASSVGGRTNTEAFF
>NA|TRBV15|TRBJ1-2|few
TGTGCCACCAGCAGAGACAGGCAAGGCTACGGCTACACCTTC
CATSRDRQGYGYTF
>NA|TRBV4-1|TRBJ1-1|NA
TGCGCCAGCACCCGATTTGGGAGGGGGGCCCCCATCAAGGGGTATACTGAAGCTTTCTTT
CASTRFGRGAPIKGYTEAFF
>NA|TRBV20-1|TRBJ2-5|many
TGCAGTGCTAGGAGGGCCCAAGAGACCCAGTACTTC
CSARRAQETQYF
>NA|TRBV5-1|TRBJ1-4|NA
TGCGCCAGCAGCCCTGTGTGGGCAACTGAAAAACTGTTTTTT
CASSPVWATEKLFF
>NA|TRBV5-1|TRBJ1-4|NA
TGCGCCAGCAGCTTATCAACAACTAATGAAAAACTGTTTTTT
CASSLSTTNEKLFF
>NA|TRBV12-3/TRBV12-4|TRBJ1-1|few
TGTGCCAGCAGTTCGTTGCGGGGGGCGGGTGAAGCTTTCTTT
CASSSLRGAGEAFF
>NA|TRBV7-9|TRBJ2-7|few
TGTGCCAGCAGCTTAGAATTGGTCGCCTACGAGCAGTACTTC
CASSLELVAYEQYF
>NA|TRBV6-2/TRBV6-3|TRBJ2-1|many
TGTGCCAGCAGTCCCGACAGGAGTCCGGGTTACAATGAGCAGTTCTTC
CASSPDRSPGYNEQFF
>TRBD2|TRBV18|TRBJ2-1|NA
TGTGCCAGCTCCCCACCGGGACTAGCGGGGACCTACAATGAGCAGTTCTTC
CASSPPGLAGTYNEQFF
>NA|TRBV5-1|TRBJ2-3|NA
TGCGCCAGCAGCATGGCAGCTAGCCCCATTGTTACGCAGTATTTT
CASSMAASPIVTQYF
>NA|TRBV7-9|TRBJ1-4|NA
TGTGCCAGCAGCTTAGCAAGTGGGATCGGCGAAAAACTGTTTTTT
CASSLASGIGEKLFF
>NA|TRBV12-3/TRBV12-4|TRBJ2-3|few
TGTGCCAGCAGTTTAGCGTTTACCACAGATACGCAGTATTTT
CASSLAFTTDTQYF
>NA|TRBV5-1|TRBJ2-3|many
TGCGCCAGCAGCTTCGGGACTAGCACAGATACGCAGTATTTT
CASSFGTSTDTQYF